This record concerns one TCR beta chain sequence. This table comes from immunoSEQ multiplex PCR, and its TCRdb copy is limited to in-frame clones, with some not included. The top ten hold 0.93% of the sample, which has 95,000 to 110,000 clones, 92% seen once. These data are taken from a study of T cell changes during pregnancy in multiple sclerosis. This CDR3 is 19 amino acids long. The V and J ends lost 8 bases and 2 bases, in that order; junction bases with no gene match: 16. Germline V CDR1 and CDR2: SEHNR, FQNEAQ (reference sequence). Specimen: peripheral blood, collected after pregnancy. This receptor was identified in a female donor with multiple sclerosis, enrolled in a pregnancy study. V gene TRBV7-9 combines with J gene TRBJ2-5; 14 nucleotides align to TRBD2. The CDR3 sequence is CASSRFAGTSGSGQETQYF. Here the CDR3 DNA reads TGTGCCAGCTCTAGGTTTGCCGGGACTAGCGGGAGCGGGCAAGAGACCCAGTACTTC.